These 4 T cell receptor beta chains were sequenced from one sample in a study of shared clonotypes between healthy human individuals. This table comes from immunoSEQ multiplex PCR, and its TCRdb copy is limited to in-frame clones, with some not included. The sample has roughly 300,000 clones, about nine tenths seen once. Sequenced: memory CD8+ T cells sorted from blood. Stated subset: CD45RO+ cells pooled with CCR7-negative TemRA cells. Receptors were obtained from a man between 18 and 29 years old in good health.

Note on this clone: This may come from a read error, since a much larger clone is one base off. V and J are TRBV7-9 and TRBJ2-7; weak D call: TRBD2 (5 bases). The CDR3 has 13 amino acids. The germline V gene encodes CDR1 SEHNR and CDR2 FQNEAQ (reference sequence). V lost 3 bases, J lost 2 bases, and 8 bases lay in between. CDR3 region: CASSLDGTYEQYF. CDR3 in DNA: TGTGCCAGCAGCTTGGACGGGACCTACGAGCAGTACTTC.

The rearrangement uses TRBV7-8 and TRBJ1-1, with D uncertain. Trimming removed 5 bases at V and 7 bases at J, with 8 bases between. The CDR3 runs 11 residues. The V gene's germline CDR1 is SGHVS and CDR2 FQNEAQ. The CDR3 spells CASSQGIEAFF. As DNA, the CDR3 is TGTGCCAGCAGCCAAGGGATTGAAGCTTTCTTT.

This rearrangement joins TRBV2 to TRBJ2-7; tentative D call: TRBD1 (5 bases). Germline lookup yields CDR1 SNHLY and CDR2 FYNNEI. V lost 2 bases and J lost 4, with 15 bases in between. This CDR3 has 15 amino acids. CDR3 protein: CASSEPNRSVYEQYF. The CDR3 coding sequence is TGTGCCAGCAGTGAACCCAACAGGAGCGTTTACGAGCAGTACTTC.

Regarding this clone: Other DNA sequences in this sample translate to the same CDR3. The CDR3 is CASSQVGLYNEQFF. CDR3 in DNA: TGCGCCAGCAGCCAAGTAGGACTTTACAATGAGCAGTTCTTC. The chain links TRBV4-1 to TRBJ2-1; a weak D match, TRBD2 (5 bases). The CDR3 extends over 14 amino acids. Per the germline V gene, CDR1 is MGHRA and CDR2 is YSYEKL. Trimming shortened V by 1 base and J by 4 bases, and 8 bases separated the two germline ends.